Reported below is one T cell receptor beta chain. Its target is not known. The record originates from a study of CD8 T cells in Susac syndrome. cDNA came from about 0.5 to 1 ug RNA primed by random hexamers. TCRdb processed the immunoSEQ multiplex PCR reads anew with MiXCR; each CDR3 protein has one entry. The sample records 150,000 or so distinct CDR3 sequences, roughly 95% being singletons. The diagnostic criteria for definite or probable disease, as recently defined, were met by the patients with Susac syndrome. Regarding the study as a whole: The relatively small number of individuals in the TCR sequencing and HLA analysis was acknowledged by the study. Clonal expansion was missing from Susac syndrome CD4+ T cell repertoires.

The CDR3 loop spans 14 amino acids. CDR1 and CDR2 from the germline V gene are SGHNT and YYREEE (reference sequence). Deletions cut 3 bases from V and 4 bases from J, with 13 bases between. The J gene is TRBJ1-2, the V gene TRBV5-4; possibly TRBD1 for D (6 bases). The sample was CD4+ T cells from PBMCs. The clonotype originates from a human donor with Susac syndrome. CDR3 sequence reads: CASSSDGGLYGYTF. In DNA, the CDR3 is TGTGCCAGCAGCTCGGATGGGGGGCTCTATGGCTACACCTTC.